These 3 T cell receptor beta chains share one sample of origin, sequenced in a study of cytomegalovirus exposure and HLA in healthy donors. Assay used: immunoSEQ multiplex PCR; TCRdb lists only in-frame clones, some missing. The top ten clones hold 1% of a sample with 250,000 to 300,000 clones, 80% to 90% of them seen once. Material for sequencing was PBMCs. The receptors come from a woman between 18 and 29 years old in good health and CMV-seronegative.

The chain couples TRBV6-5 to TRBJ1-2; D gene unclear. Trimming cost V 7 bases and J 6 bases, with 15 bases left between them. Germline CDR1 is MNHEY and CDR2 is SVGAGI. This CDR3 region has 13 residues. The CDR3 nucleotides read TGTGCCAGCACAAACGGGATCTCTAATGGCTACACCTTC. Translated, it gives CASTNGISNGYTF.

The V gene is TRBV7-6, the J gene TRBJ2-1; D may be TRBD1 (7 bases). The CDR3 covers 15 residues. V gave up 0 bases and J gave up 7 bases, with 13 bases separating them. Per the germline V gene, CDR1 is SGHVS and CDR2 is FNYEAQ. The DNA for the CDR3 is TGTGCCAGCAGCTTAGCGCGGGGACAGTGGAATGAGCAGTTCTTC. Encoded protein: CASSLARGQWNEQFF.

This clone was seen once. The chain employs TRBV5-1 and TRBJ2-1, with TRBD2 identical over 13 bases. Germline CDR1 SGHRS, CDR2 YFSETQ. The CDR3 extends over 19 amino acids. J lost 0 bases, V lost 2 bases, and 8 bases had no gene match. CDR3 protein: CASSFSGLAGLSSYNEQFF. The CDR3 nucleotides read TGCGCCAGCAGCTTTTCGGGACTAGCGGGATTGAGCTCCTACAATGAGCAGTTCTTC.